The source of this T cell receptor (beta chain) is a study of T cells in Graves' hyperthyroidism and ophthalmopathy. Out of 10 ml of fresh peripheral blood came the PBMCs. The CDR3 regions of TCR beta were amplified from RNA transcripts. The TCR CDR3 first-round RT-PCR relied on the HTBI primer set. TCRdb passed the multiplex PCR reads through MiXCR, listing each CDR3 protein once. This sample yields some 490,000 distinct CDR3 sequences, of which more than 15% are seen a single time; about 29% belongs to the top ten. Germline assignment: CDR1 SQVTM and CDR2 ANQGSEA. The V end was cut by 2 bases, the J end by 7 bases, with 12 bases between. CDR3 length: 13 residues.

Sample: blood. This chain joins TRBV29-1 and TRBJ2-1, with a possible D match to TRBD1 (6 bases). This TCR was recovered from a woman aged 25 to 39 with Graves' ophthalmopathy. CDR3 DNA sequence: TGCAGCGTTGAACTTTACAGGGTTAATGAGCAGTTCTTC. This codes for CSVELYRVNEQFF.